Shown below are 28 T cell receptor beta chains from a single sample sequenced in a study of blood T cell repertoires in COVID-19. Here immunoSEQ multiplex PCR was the method, and the copy in TCRdb shows in-frame clones only, minus some. The top ten hold 7.8% of the sample, which has about 310,000 clones, 80% to 90% seen once. Sequencing was performed on peripheral blood. These receptors originate from a woman aged 45 to 65 who had recovered from COVID-19.

The rearrangement uses TRBV7-3 and TRBJ2-1, with 9 bases fitting TRBD2. Germline-derived CDR1 and CDR2 are SGHTA and FQGTGA. The CDR3 extends over 15 amino acids. Trimming removed 5 bases from V and 6 bases from J; junction bases left unmatched: 8. In nucleotides, the CDR3 is TGTGCCAGCAGCCGCGGGAGGGCCGGAGGCAATGAGCAGTTCTTC. Its protein is CASSRGRAGGNEQFF. Full variable domain (remainder filled in from reference TRBV7-3 and TRBJ2-1): GAGVSQTPSNKVTEKGKYVELRCDPISGHTALYWYRQSLGQGPEFLIYFQGTGAADDSGLPNDRFFAVRPEGSVSTLKIQRTERGDSAVYLCASSRGRAGGNEQFFGPGTRLTVL.

The rearrangement joins TRBV9 to TRBJ2-2, with 9 bases fitting TRBD2. The V gene end was trimmed by 2 bases and the J gene end by 0 bases; junction bases not matched to a gene: 2. The length of the CDR3 is 16 residues. Germline V gene lookup returns CDR1 SGDLS and CDR2 YYNGEE. CDR3 bases: TGTGCCAGCAGCGTCGCGGGGGGGCCGAACACCGGGGAGCTGTTTTTT. Protein product: CASSVAGGPNTGELFF.

The chain joins TRBV7-9 to TRBJ2-1; no definite D call. The length of the CDR3 is 15 residues. V was shortened by 1 base and J by 11 bases, with 18 bases between the two germline ends. Germline V gene sequence: CDR1 SEHNR, CDR2 FQNEAQ (reference sequence). The CDR3 DNA is TGTGCCAGCAGCTTAGTCGTTGCTGGCAATTTGAAGCAGTTCTTC. This gives the protein CASSLVVAGNLKQFF.

J is TRBJ1-5 and V is TRBV28; D perhaps matches TRBD1 (5 bases). The CDR3 spans 15 residues. Germline V CDR1 and CDR2: MDHEN, SYDVKM. V lost 2 bases and J lost 7, with 15 bases in between. CDR3 sequence: CASSLNGQGRQPQHF. DNA for the CDR3: TGTGCCAGCAGTTTAAATGGGCAGGGCCGCCAGCCCCAGCATTTT.

This chain links TRBV7-2 with TRBJ2-7, with a tentative D call TRBD1 (5 bases). CDR3 length: 14 amino acids. The germline V gene has CDR1 SGHTA and CDR2 FQGNSA. V lost 1 base and J 0 bases, leaving 7 bases between the germline ends. The CDR3 is CASSLGRGSYEQYF. In DNA form, the CDR3 reads TGTGCCAGCAGCTTAGGTAGGGGCTCCTACGAGCAGTACTTC.

This chain joins TRBV11-3 and TRBJ2-3; D not resolved. CDR1 is SGHNT, CDR2 YENEEA, per germline. V was pared by 2 bases and J by 0 bases, with 3 bases between. The CDR3 totals 13 residues. The CDR3 DNA is TGTGCCAGCAGCTTATCTAGCACAGATACGCAGTATTTT. Translation gives CASSLSSTDTQYF.

The chain recombines TRBV28 with TRBJ1-2; D possibly corresponds to TRBD1 (6 bases). The CDR3 runs to 13 residues. The germline CDR1 and CDR2 sequences are MDHEN and SYDVKM. Trimming pared 2 bases from V and 5 bases from J, leaving 9 bases between. In DNA form, the CDR3 reads TGTGCCAGCAGTTTACAGGGGCTGTATGGCTACACCTTC. This sequence encodes CASSLQGLYGYTF.

The V call is TRBV7-2, the J call TRBJ1-1, with D tentatively TRBD1 (5 bases). The CDR3 extends over 14 amino acids. CDR1 and CDR2 from the germline V gene are SGHTA and FQGNSA. Trimming pared 5 bases from V and 6 bases from J, leaving 16 bases between. CDR3 protein: CASSPRGGKSEAFF. CDR3 in DNA: TGTGCCAGCAGCCCGCGGGGGGGGAAATCTGAAGCTTTCTTT.

The chain has TRBV6-5 and TRBJ2-2; 7 nucleotides align to TRBD1. Germline V gene lookup returns CDR1 MNHEY and CDR2 SVGAGI. V lost 2 bases and J lost 3; bases outside the gene matches: 0. This CDR3 has 14 residues. The CDR3 DNA sequence: TGTGCCAGCAGTTACGACAGGGACACCGGGGAGCTGTTTTTT. Encoded protein: CASSYDRDTGELFF.

The chain uses TRBV19 and TRBJ2-7; 8 bases map to TRBD1. Germline CDR1 reads LNHDA; CDR2 reads SQIVND (reference sequence). This CDR3 spans 15 amino acids. The junction had 11 bases not matched to a gene; V was cut back by 6 bases and J by 4 bases. CDR3 DNA sequence: TGTGCCAGTAGATCGGCAGGGGGCCACTTTTACGAGCAGTACTTC. Translation gives CASRSAGGHFYEQYF.

The chain joins TRBV6-5 to TRBJ2-7; 10 positions agree with TRBD1. The ends lost 8 bases at V and 6 bases at J; junction bases unmatched: 13. The CDR3 spans 15 residues. CDR1 and CDR2 (germline): MNHEY, SVGAGI. In nucleotides, the CDR3 is TGTGCCAGCGGGTACTCCGGGACAGGGGTCTCCGAGCAGTACTTC. It yields the protein CASGYSGTGVSEQYF.

This clone has a single count. The rearrangement joins TRBV6-5 to TRBJ1-1; no definite D call. The CDR3 extends over 12 amino acids. Trimming pared 2 bases from V and 4 bases from J, leaving 5 bases between. The germline V gene has CDR1 MNHEY and CDR2 SVGAGI. CDR3 sequence: CASSYEGTEAFF. CDR3 sequence (DNA): TGTGCCAGCAGTTACGAGGGCACTGAAGCTTTCTTT.

The rearrangement joins TRBV12-3 or TRBV12-4 to TRBJ1-3; 8 bases line up with TRBD1. The ends lost 9 bases at V and 3 bases at J; junction bases unmatched: 4. The CDR3 is 13 amino acids. The CDR3, as DNA: TGTGCCAGTCAGGGGGCCGGTGGAAACACCATATATTTT. Translated, it gives CASQGAGGNTIYF.

V usage is TRBV28 and J usage is TRBJ2-1; 11 nucleotides match TRBD2. Germline CDR1 MDHEN, CDR2 SYDVKM. The CDR3 loop spans 15 amino acids. After removal of 6 bases from V and 3 bases from J, the junction contained 4 bases not matched to a gene. The CDR3 sequence is CASRAGTSGYNEQFF. CDR3 coding DNA: TGTGCCAGCAGAGCCGGGACTAGCGGCTACAATGAGCAGTTCTTC.

This clone was observed a single time. The V and J genes are TRBV7-6 and TRBJ1-4; D not resolved. Germline CDR1 SGHVS, CDR2 FNYEAQ. This CDR3 spans 13 amino acids. V lost 5 bases and J lost 8, with 12 bases in between. CDR3 in DNA: TGTGCCAGCAGCCCCCCCGCGGAGGAAAAACTGTTTTTT. It codes for CASSPPAEEKLFF.

The V call is TRBV28, the J call TRBJ2-1; 10 bases line up with TRBD2. Losses at the gene ends were 8 bases for V and 5 bases for J; bases not matched to a gene: 12. CDR3 length: 16 residues. CDR1 and CDR2 (germline): MDHEN, SYDVKM. The CDR3 loop reads CASPPSGGALNNEQFF. CDR3 nucleotides: TGTGCCAGCCCACCCAGCGGGGGGGCTCTTAACAATGAGCAGTTCTTC.

This sequence joins TRBV19 and TRBJ2-1, with 7 nucleotides matching TRBD2. The CDR3 consists of 14 residues. Germline CDR1 and CDR2: LNHDA and SQIVND (reference sequence). Trimming removed 5 bases from V and 9 bases from J; junction bases left unmatched: 10. The CDR3 coding sequence is TGTGCCAGTAGTCCTTTAGCGGGCCCACTTGAGCAGTTCTTC. This encodes CASSPLAGPLEQFF.

This clone was found once. The gene calls are TRBV29-1 and TRBJ1-1; weak D call: TRBD1 (5 bases). The CDR3 runs 15 residues. The germline V gene has CDR1 SQVTM and CDR2 ANQGSEA. The V and J ends lost 4 bases and 0 bases respectively, with 15 bases between them. The CDR3: CSVARDWQLNTEAFF. For the CDR3, the DNA is TGCAGCGTTGCCCGGGACTGGCAGTTGAACACTGAAGCTTTCTTT. The full variable domain, with the rest looked up from reference TRBV29-1 and TRBJ1-1, is SAVISQKPSRDICQRGTSLTIQCQVDSQVTMMFWYRQQPGQSLTLIATANQGSEATYESGFVIDKFPISRPNLTFSTLTVSNMSPEDSSIYLCSVARDWQLNTEAFFGQGTRLTVV.

The V and J genes are TRBV30 and TRBJ1-4; D possibly corresponds to TRBD1 (5 bases). V lost 0 bases, J lost 6 bases, and 11 bases lay in between. Germline CDR1 GTSNPN, CDR2 SVGIG (reference sequence). The length of the CDR3 is 14 residues. DNA for the CDR3: TGTGCCTGGAGTGTACTTTCAGGGTATGAAAAACTGTTTTTT. Amino acids: CAWSVLSGYEKLFF.

V is TRBV5-4 and J is TRBJ2-7, with 7 bases fitting TRBD2. J was trimmed by 0 bases and V by 4 bases; bases with no gene match: 7. The length of the CDR3 is 15 residues. CDR1 and CDR2 (germline): SGHNT, YYREEE (reference sequence). CDR3 loop: CASSRTSDSSYEQYF. In DNA, the CDR3 is TGTGCCAGCAGCCGAACTAGCGATAGCTCCTACGAGCAGTACTTC. The whole variable domain, remainder taken from reference TRBV5-4 and TRBJ2-7, is ETGVTQSPTHLIKTRGQQVTLRCSSQSGHNTVSWYQQALGQGPQFIFQYYREEENGRGNFPPRFSGLQFPNYSSELNVNALELDDSALYLCASSRTSDSSYEQYFGPGTRLTVT.

V and J are TRBV9 and TRBJ2-3, with 8 bases that match TRBD2. Trimming cost V 0 bases and J 2 bases; bases outside gene matches: 5. Germline CDR1 and CDR2: SGDLS and YYNGEE. CDR3 length: 16 residues. The chain's CDR3 is CASSVGGGTLTDTQYF. CDR3 nucleotides: TGTGCCAGCAGCGTAGGCGGGGGGACACTCACAGATACGCAGTATTTT.

The J gene is TRBJ1-1, the V gene TRBV19; no firm D call. The CDR3 consists of 15 residues. Trimming left V 3 bases short and J 2 bases short, with 13 bases between. The germline V gene encodes CDR1 LNHDA and CDR2 SQIVND (reference sequence). The CDR3 loop reads CASSISRTGNTEAFF. CDR3 sequence (DNA): TGTGCCAGTAGTATTTCGCGGACGGGAAACACTGAAGCTTTCTTT.

This chain joins TRBV2 and TRBJ2-3; 9 bases fit TRBD2. The CDR3 length is 13 residues. J gave up 2 bases and V 10 bases, and 4 bases lay outside the gene matches. Germline V gives CDR1 SNHLY, CDR2 FYNNEI. Here the CDR3 DNA reads TGTGCCATCAAGCGGGGGGACACAGATACGCAGTATTTT. Encoded protein: CAIKRGDTDTQYF. The whole variable domain, filled in from reference TRBV2 and TRBJ2-3, reads EPEVTQTPSHQVTQMGQEVILRCVPISNHLYFYWYRQILGQKVEFLVSFYNNEISEKSEIFDDQFSVERPDGSNFTLKIRSTKLEDSAMYFCAIKRGDTDTQYFGPGTRLTVL.

This sequence joins TRBV28 and TRBJ1-2; 7 bases align to TRBD1. Germline CDR1 reads MDHEN; CDR2 reads SYDVKM. The length of the CDR3 is 12 residues. The V and J ends lost 10 bases and 4 bases, in that order; junction bases with no gene match: 6. This CDR3 is CATTGVPYGYTF. The CDR3, as DNA: TGTGCCACCACAGGGGTTCCCTATGGCTACACCTTC.

The chain couples TRBV19 to TRBJ2-5; tentative D call: TRBD1 (5 bases). CDR3 length: 15 residues. Germline V gives CDR1 LNHDA, CDR2 SQIVND (reference sequence). V lost 4 bases, J lost 2 bases, and 14 bases lay in between. The CDR3 DNA reads as TGTGCCAGTAGTACCAATTCCCAGGGTCAAGAGACCCAGTACTTC. Encoded protein: CASSTNSQGQETQYF.

The J gene is TRBJ1-1, the V gene TRBV18, with TRBD1 identical over 11 bases. The CDR3 length is 15 residues. Germline CDR1 KGHSH, CDR2 LQKENI. Trimming removed 6 bases from V and 5 bases from J; junction bases left unmatched: 8. CDR3 in DNA: TGTGCCAGCTCCCCGGGACAGGGGGTTGGGACTGAAGCTTTCTTT. This encodes CASSPGQGVGTEAFF.

The chain recombines TRBV18 with TRBJ2-5, with D hard to call. The V end was cut by 5 bases, the J end by 2 bases, with 15 bases between. Germline values: CDR1 KGHSH, CDR2 LQKENI. The CDR3 consists of 15 residues. Here the CDR3 reads CASSESGSKQETQYF. CDR3 bases: TGTGCCAGCTCAGAATCCGGGTCTAAACAAGAGACCCAGTACTTC.

The V gene is TRBV28, the J gene TRBJ2-7; TRBD1 agrees at 8 bases. Germline V CDR1 and CDR2: MDHEN, SYDVKM. The CDR3 covers 14 residues. J gave up 0 bases and V 10 bases, and 8 bases lay outside the gene matches. As DNA, the CDR3 is TGTGCCACCCGGGGACAGGTAAGCTCCTACGAGCAGTACTTC. This sequence encodes CATRGQVSSYEQYF. Filled out from reference TRBV28 and TRBJ2-7, the complete variable domain reads DVKVTQSSRYLVKRTGEKVFLECVQDMDHENMFWYRQDPGLGLRLIYFSYDVKMKEKGDIPEGYSVSREKKERFSLILESASTNQTSMYLCATRGQVSSYEQYFGPGTRLTVT.